A single sample gave rise to the 9 T cell receptor beta chains below, sequenced in a study of T cell repertoires in cytomegalovirus infection. Antigen specificity for these receptors is unknown. Via MiXCR, TCRdb re-called the reads, giving one row per CDR3 protein. In the table there are approximately 910,000 distinct CDR3 sequences, under 40% of which are singletons. The sample here was cultured CD8+ T cells from PBMCs, taken from culture after CMV antigen stimulation. Receptor source: a human donor in good health (CMV status not recorded). Some clones in this sample may be carry-over from other donors' samples.

The chain is built from TRBV6-1 and TRBJ2-2; D is undetermined. The CDR3 totals 15 residues. From germline, CDR1 is MNHNS and CDR2 SASEGT. The V end lost 2 bases, the J end lost 3 bases, and 10 bases lay between the germline ends. In DNA, the CDR3 is TGTGCCAGCAGTGAATGGCACCTATACACCGGGGAGCTGTTTTTT. This sequence encodes CASSEWHLYTGELFF.

This clonotype was seen a handful of times. The CDR3 sequence is CASSHGLYGYTF. The CDR3 nucleotides read TGTGCCAGTAGTCATGGATTATATGGCTACACCTTC. The V call is TRBV19, the J call TRBJ1-2; no clear D. Germline V gives CDR1 LNHDA, CDR2 SQIVND (reference sequence). The V end lost 5 bases, the J end lost 5 bases, and 9 bases lay between the germline ends. The CDR3 is 12 amino acids.

There are a few counts of this clonotype. This rearrangement joins TRBV19 to TRBJ2-1; D tentatively fits TRBD1 or TRBD2 (5 bases each). Germline values: CDR1 LNHDA, CDR2 SQIVND (reference sequence). The CDR3 loop spans 15 amino acids. With 5 bases removed from V and 1 base from J, the gap between germline ends came to 12 bases. As DNA, the CDR3 is TGTGCCAGTAGTGTGGGGACGGTTTCCTACAATGAGCAGTTCTTC. Translation: CASSVGTVSYNEQFF.

The chain employs TRBV2 and TRBJ2-7; 9 nucleotides agree with TRBD1. V lost 10 bases to trimming and J lost 2 bases; unmatched junction nucleotides: 6. This CDR3 has 13 amino acids. CDR1 and CDR2 (germline): SNHLY, FYNNEI. This CDR3 reads CAIPGTGTYEQYF. CDR3 DNA sequence: TGTGCCATCCCTGGGACAGGGACCTACGAGCAGTACTTC.

The chain employs TRBV7-6 and TRBJ1-1; a possible D gene is TRBD1 (5 bases). Per the germline V gene, CDR1 is SGHVS and CDR2 is FNYEAQ. V gave up 1 base and J gave up 1 base, with 10 bases separating them. This CDR3 is built from 15 residues. CDR3 nucleotides: TGTGCCAGCAGCTTAGACGGGGGGTCGAACACTGAAGCTTTCTTT. Residues: CASSLDGGSNTEAFF.

The V gene is TRBV29-1, the J gene TRBJ2-7; no reliable D call. Germline-derived CDR1 and CDR2 are SQVTM and ANQGSEA. Trimming shortened V by 4 bases and J by 2 bases, and 6 bases separated the two germline ends. The CDR3 sequence is 11 residues long. As DNA, the CDR3 is TGCAGCGTTGGGGCGGCCTACGAGCAGTACGTC. Protein sequence: CSVGAAYEQYV.

The table lists this clonotype with a count of one. This rearrangement joins TRBV2 to TRBJ2-4; 13 bases agree with TRBD2. This CDR3 spans 15 amino acids. Germline V gene data show CDR1 as SNHLY and CDR2 as FYNNEI. With V trimmed by 8 bases and J by 8 bases, 9 bases remained unmatched. CDR3 amino acids: CASVGTSGEQYIQYF. The CDR3 region has the DNA TGTGCCAGCGTAGGGACTAGCGGGGAGCAATACATTCAGTACTTC.

The chain carries TRBV20-1 and TRBJ2-4; 7 nucleotides line up with TRBD1. V shed 5 bases, J shed 9 bases, and the junction held 10 bases outside the gene matches. The CDR3 runs 13 residues. Germline V gene sequence: CDR1 DFQATT, CDR2 SNEGSKA (reference sequence). The CDR3 DNA sequence: TGCAGTGCTCATACAGGGGCTGAAAGCATTCAGTACTTC. Protein: CSAHTGAESIQYF.

The chain uses TRBV6-5 and TRBJ1-1; 8 nucleotides align to TRBD1. This CDR3 spans 15 amino acids. Losses at the gene ends were 0 bases for V and 4 bases for J; bases not matched to a gene: 4. The germline CDR1 and CDR2 sequences are MNHEY and SVGAGI. The CDR3 sequence: CASSYSITGGTEAFF. The CDR3 DNA reads TGTGCCAGCAGTTACTCGATAACAGGGGGCACTGAAGCTTTCTTT.